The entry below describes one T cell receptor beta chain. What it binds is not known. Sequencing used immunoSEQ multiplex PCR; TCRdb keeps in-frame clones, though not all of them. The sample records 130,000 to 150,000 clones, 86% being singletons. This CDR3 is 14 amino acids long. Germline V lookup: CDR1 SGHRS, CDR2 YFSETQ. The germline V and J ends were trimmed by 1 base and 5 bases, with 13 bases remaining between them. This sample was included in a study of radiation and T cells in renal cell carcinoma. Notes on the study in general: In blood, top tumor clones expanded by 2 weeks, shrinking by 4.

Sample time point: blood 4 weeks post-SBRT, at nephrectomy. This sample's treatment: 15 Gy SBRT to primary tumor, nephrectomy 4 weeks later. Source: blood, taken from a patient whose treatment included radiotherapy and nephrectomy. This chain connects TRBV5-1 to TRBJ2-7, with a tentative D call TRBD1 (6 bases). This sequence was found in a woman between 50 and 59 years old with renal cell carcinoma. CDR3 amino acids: CASSLSQGRDEQYF. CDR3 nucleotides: TGCGCCAGCAGCTTGAGTCAGGGGAGAGACGAGCAGTACTTC.